This T cell receptor beta chain is drawn from a study of beta chain features in type 1 diabetes. For the study at large: Similarity in age, gender and cell yields was seen between patients and healthy donors.

This clone was counted only a few times. As yet, its antigen is unknown. Reverse transcribing all isolated RNA meant expressed TCRB transcripts were sequenced. Clones were read by immunoSEQ multiplex PCR, and TCRdb kept only the in-frame ones, dropping some. The sample shows over 600,000 clones, over 10% of them seen only once. The J segment lost 0 bases and the V segment lost 6 bases, leaving 4 bases of the junction unmatched. The CDR3 contains 15 residues. Germline V gives CDR1 KGHSH, CDR2 LQKENI. General observations from the study: People with Type 1 diabetes carried modestly yet significantly shorter TCRB CDR3s in all four CD4+ subsets. Type 1 diabetes patients had VDJ junctions that carried fewer insertions and more deletions.

This receptor was taken from a man aged 25-45 years with type 1 diabetes. The rearrangement uses TRBV18 and TRBJ2-1; TRBD1 matches 8 bases. Input material: naive CD4+ T cells from blood. The CDR3 is CASSRGQASYNEQFF. The CDR3 DNA is TGTGCCAGCTCTAGGGGACAGGCCTCCTACAATGAGCAGTTCTTC.